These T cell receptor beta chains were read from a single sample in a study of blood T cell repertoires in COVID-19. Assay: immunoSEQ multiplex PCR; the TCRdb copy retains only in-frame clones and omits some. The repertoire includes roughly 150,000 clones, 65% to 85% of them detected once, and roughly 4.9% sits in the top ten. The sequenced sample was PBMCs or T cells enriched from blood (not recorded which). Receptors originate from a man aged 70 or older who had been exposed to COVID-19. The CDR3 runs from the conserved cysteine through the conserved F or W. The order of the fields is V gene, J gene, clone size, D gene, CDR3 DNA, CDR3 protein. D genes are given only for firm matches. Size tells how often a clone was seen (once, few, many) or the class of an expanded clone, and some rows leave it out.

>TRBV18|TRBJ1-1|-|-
TGTGCCAGCTCACTGATGCCGCAGGGAAACACTGAAGCTTTCTTT
CASSLMPQGNTEAFF
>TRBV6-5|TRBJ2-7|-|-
TGTGCCAGCAGTCCTCTTCGGGGAGTTGAGCAGTACTTC
CASSPLRGVEQYF
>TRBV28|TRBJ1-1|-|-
TGTGCCAGCACTCTCGTAGGGGGGAGGGTCTTCACTGAAGCTTTCTTT
CASTLVGGRVFTEAFF
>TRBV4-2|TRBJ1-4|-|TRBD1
TGTGCCAGCAGCCGTAGACAGGGAGGAGAAAAACTGTTTTTT
CASSRRQGGEKLFF
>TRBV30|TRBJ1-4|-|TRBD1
TGTGCCTGGGATGACAGGGGACGGGAAAAACTGTTTTTT
CAWDDRGREKLFF
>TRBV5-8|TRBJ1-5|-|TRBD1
TGTGCCAGCAGCTTGAGGACAGGGGGAAGCCAGCCCCAGCATTTT
CASSLRTGGSQPQHF
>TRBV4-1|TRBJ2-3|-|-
TGCGCCAGCAGCCCGGATCCGGGTTACACAGATACGCAGTATTTT
CASSPDPGYTDTQYF
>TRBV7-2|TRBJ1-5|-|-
TGTGCCAGCAGCCGGACAGTTACGCAGTCCCAGCATTTT
CASSRTVTQSQHF
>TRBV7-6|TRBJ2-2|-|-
TGTGCCAGCAGCTTAGCGATTTCGGGGATTGGCACCGGGGAGCTGTTTTTT
CASSLAISGIGTGELFF
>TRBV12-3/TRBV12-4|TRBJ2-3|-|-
TGTGCCAGCAGTTTACGGGGTACAGATACGCAGTATTTT
CASSLRGTDTQYF
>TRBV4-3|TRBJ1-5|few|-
TGCGCCAGCAGCCAAGATTTGGCCGGGGGGCAGATTCAGCCCCAGCATTTT
CASSQDLAGGQIQPQHF
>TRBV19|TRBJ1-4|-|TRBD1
TGTGCCAGTAATGACAGGGGGCAAACTAATGAAAAACTGTTTTTT
CASNDRGQTNEKLFF
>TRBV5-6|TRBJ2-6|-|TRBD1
TGTGCCAGCAGCTGGACAGGGTCTGGGGCCAACGTCCTGACTTTC
CASSWTGSGANVLTF
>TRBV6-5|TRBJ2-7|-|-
TGTGCCAGCTTGGGCGGGTATGGCTACGAGCAGTACTTC
CASLGGYGYEQYF
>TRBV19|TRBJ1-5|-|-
TGTGCCAGTAGTTGGGGCCAGGGGAGCAATCAGCCCCAGCATTTT
CASSWGQGSNQPQHF
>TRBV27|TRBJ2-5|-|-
TGTGCCAGCAGTTTATCGACCTCACGGGAGGAGACCCAGTACTTC
CASSLSTSREETQYF
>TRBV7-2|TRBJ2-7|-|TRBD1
TGTGCCAGCAGCTTGGGTACAGGGGGCGACTATTTCTACGAGCAGTACTTC
CASSLGTGGDYFYEQYF
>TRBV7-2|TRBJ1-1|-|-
TGTGCCAGCAGTCAAGGGGCGGCGAACACTGAAGCTTTCTTT
CASSQGAANTEAFF
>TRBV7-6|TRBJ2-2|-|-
TGTGCCAGCAGCTTTAGGAACACCGGGGAGCTGTTTTTT
CASSFRNTGELFF